This T cell receptor beta chain comes out of a study of brain T cells in children with intractable seizures (dated by TCRdb to the early 2020s). For context, the study as a whole: Resected brain tissue from 53 pediatric epilepsy surgery cases was initially screened for immune gene transcripts with a NanoString immunology panel. Among the roughly 12 selected surgery cases, eight also had pre-surgery blood sequenced, leaving four with brain tissue only. The research as a whole found: Viral specificity was inferred only from CDR3 sequence similarity, and patients' HCMV serostatus was unknown. Sequencing depth differed between pre- and post-surgery blood, so clones missing from the pre-surgery sample may reflect undersampling.

Comment on this clone: What this receptor recognizes is not known. No per-base quality is available; no much larger clone lies one base away.

The sample's time point label is to be understood as: blood from clinic visit 5 months post-surgery; TSC patient then seizure free. The surgery cases showing the highest brain T cell transcript signatures were chosen for TCR beta chain sequencing of brain tissue and, when available, of blood. Patients had been treated with at least one anti-epileptic drug before surgery. TCR-sequenced patients were children with drug-resistant epilepsy due to tuberous sclerosis complex, focal cortical dysplasia, Rasmussen encephalitis or hemimegalencephaly. The Monarch genomic DNA purification kit was used to extract bulk genomic DNA from unsorted brain tissue and whole blood. V and J lose 1 base and 3 bases, and a span of 12 bases separates them. The CDR3 contains 15 residues, cysteine and phenylalanine counted. Of all the DNA, just the CDR3 is kept, 45 bases in frame from base 1. From the germline V gene, CDR1 is LGHNA and CDR2 is YNFKEQ.

The immunoSEQ assay was used to generate TCR beta chain sequences from genomic DNA. Per the source publication's procedure: CDR3 sequences that did not begin with the conserved framework cysteine at position 104 were removed manually. To get clonality, the normalized Shannon's Diversity Index was subtracted from one, giving values from 0 (maximal diversity) to 1 (oligoclonal). Chi-squared comparison-of-proportions tests assessed whether the same CDR3 differed in frequency between samples, such as brain versus blood. Public clonotypes were found through immuneACCESS searches, while the VDJdb browser was used to judge similarity to known antiviral clonotypes. In TCRdb, the immuneACCESS table is reduced to in-frame sequences with V and J assigned. These tables do not hold every clone; where another copy was compared, an unresolved V gene accounts for under half, and the others remain unexplained. The D gene and trimming were derived from the DNA, and the V and J assignments and clone size from that table. In all, the sample holds about 340,000 clones, and about 93% of those were seen once. The leading ten clones occupy about 6% of the sample.

The sequencing used peripheral blood, collected about 5 months after surgery. The rearranged chain carries TRBV4-2 and TRBJ1-2, with the D gene too uncertain to name. This receptor was obtained from a boy under two years old with tuberous sclerosis and intractable seizures. The CDR3 protein is CASSQGSGVDYGYTF. The nucleotide sequence is given as TGTGCCAGCAGCCAAGGAAGCGGGGTCGACTATGGCTACACCTTC.